The 19 T cell receptor beta chains in this list originate from one sample, sequenced in a study of blood T cells in healthy people across ages. A J-beta primer mix and a sample-barcoded 5' primer were used in a second PCR of roughly 7 to 12 cycles. TCRdb called the 5' RACE reads again in MiXCR, with one record for every CDR3 protein. In the table there are almost 1 million distinct CDR3 sequences, 51% of which are singletons. The sample taken for sequencing was blood. The receptors come from a woman in her fifties or sixties in good health.

J is TRBJ2-1 and V is TRBV6-2 or TRBV6-3; TRBD2 matches at 8 bases. Trimming took 6 bases from V and 12 from J; bases not matched to a gene: 7. The germline V gene encodes CDR1 MNHEY and CDR2 SVGEGT. The CDR3 has 12 amino acids. The CDR3 DNA reads as TGTGCCAGCAGACCCACTAGCGGTGGGCAGTTCTTC. Protein sequence: CASRPTSGGQFF.

The chain employs TRBV20-1 and TRBJ2-3, with D uncertain. Germline V gene sequence: CDR1 DFQATT, CDR2 SNEGSKA (reference sequence). CDR3 size: 13 residues. Trimming took 3 bases from V and 0 from J, leaving 7 bases between them. Here the CDR3 DNA reads TGCAGTGCTAGCGATTATAGCACAGATACGCAGTATTTT. Translating it yields CSASDYSTDTQYF.

The chain has TRBV27 and TRBJ2-3; D is perhaps TRBD2 (6 bases). This CDR3 region has 13 residues. Germline loops: CDR1 MNHEY, CDR2 SMNVEV (reference sequence). V was shortened by 5 bases and J by 7 bases, with 13 bases between the two germline ends. This chain's CDR3 is CASSRDSAYTQYF. The CDR3, as DNA: TGTGCCAGCAGTCGGGACTCCGCTTATACGCAGTATTTT.

This clonotype was found many times. The chain employs TRBV3-1 and TRBJ2-7; D is unclear. Trimming took off 0 bases at V and 7 bases at J, with 13 bases between the two ends. This CDR3 is 14 amino acids long. The V gene's germline CDR1 is LGHDT and CDR2 YNNKEL (reference sequence). For the CDR3, the DNA is TGTGCCAGCAGCCAAGATCTGGCTATACAGGAGCAGTACTTC. Translation: CASSQDLAIQEQYF.

This clonotype was picked up a small number of times. The gene calls are TRBV27 and TRBJ2-3; 7 nucleotides match TRBD2. V gave up 8 bases and J gave up 9 bases; unmatched junction bases: 17. The germline V gene encodes CDR1 MNHEY and CDR2 SMNVEV (reference sequence). The length of the CDR3 is 15 residues. CDR3 sequence reads: CASDSQHRTRETQYF. In DNA, the CDR3 is TGTGCCAGCGACTCCCAGCACAGGACTAGAGAAACGCAGTATTTT.

J is TRBJ2-6 and V is TRBV15, with D unclear. The CDR3 sequence is 15 residues long. CDR1 is LNHNV and CDR2 is YYDKDF in the germline V gene (reference sequence). V was clipped by 0 bases and J by 2 bases, with 5 bases between them. DNA for the CDR3: TGTGCCACCAGCAGAGATCCGGCTGGGGCCAACGTCCTGACTTTC. Amino acid sequence: CATSRDPAGANVLTF.

In the case of this clonotype: The junction and the germline gene differ at one end; a read error may be behind it. V gene TRBV12-3 or TRBV12-4 combines with J gene TRBJ1-5, with 7 bases identical to TRBD1. The CDR3 spans 14 residues. CDR3 sequence reads: CVSSLQGGNQPQHF. The CDR3 DNA reads as TGTGTCAGCAGTCTGCAGGGGGGCAATCAGCCCCAGCATTTT.

This clonotype came up a few times. DNA of the CDR3: TGTGCCAGCAGGAGGGGTGTGATGAGGCGGGAAGGCTTTTACGAGCAGTACTTC. It is translated as CASRRGVMRREGFYEQYF. The rearrangement links TRBV2 to TRBJ2-7; D may be TRBD2 (6 bases). The CDR3 has 18 residues. The germline CDR1 and CDR2 sequences are SNHLY and FYNNEI. Trimming removed 6 bases from V and 4 bases from J, with 28 bases in between. The full variable domain, completed using reference TRBV2 and TRBJ2-7, is EPEVTQTPSHQVTQMGQEVILRCVPISNHLYFYWYRQILGQKVEFLVSFYNNEISEKSEIFDDQFSVERPDGSNFTLKIRSTKLEDSAMYFCASRRGVMRREGFYEQYFGPGTRLTVT.

The CDR3 reads CASSLATTDYGYTF. In DNA, the CDR3 is TGTGCCAGCAGCTTAGCCACAACGGACTATGGCTACACCTTC. V usage is TRBV7-2 and J usage is TRBJ1-2; D unclear. V was trimmed by 0 bases and J by 3 bases, leaving 8 bases between them. Germline CDR1 and CDR2: SGHTA and FQGNSA. The CDR3 runs to 14 residues.

The chain combines TRBV9 with TRBJ2-5; 7 bases align to TRBD2. The junction had 10 bases not matched to a gene; V was cut back by 1 base and J by 4 bases. The CDR3 totals 16 residues. Germline assignment: CDR1 SGDLS and CDR2 YYNGEE. The CDR3 sequence: CASSVPREGSRETQYF. The CDR3 region has the DNA TGTGCCAGCAGCGTACCCAGGGAGGGGTCAAGAGAGACCCAGTACTTC.

The CDR3 here is CSAPGGDRPRGEQFF. The CDR3 DNA reads as TGCAGTGCCCCCGGCGGCGACAGGCCAAGGGGTGAGCAGTTCTTC. The chain couples TRBV20-1 to TRBJ2-1; D is possibly TRBD1 (6 bases). CDR3 length equals 15 residues. V dropped 6 bases and J dropped 9 bases, with 24 bases sitting between them. CDR1 and CDR2 from the germline V gene are DFQATT and SNEGSKA (reference sequence).

The chain uses TRBV6-6 and TRBJ2-3; 8 nucleotides align to TRBD2. V lost 6 bases to trimming and J lost 5 bases; unmatched junction nucleotides: 16. This CDR3 has 17 residues. In germline, CDR1 is MNHNY, CDR2 SVGAGI (reference sequence). The CDR3 spells CASRHHQLAEGVDTQYF. The CDR3 region has the DNA TGTGCCAGCAGACACCACCAACTAGCGGAGGGGGTAGATACGCAGTATTTT.

V gene TRBV25-1 combines with J gene TRBJ2-5; TRBD2 aligns across 8 bases. The CDR3 length is 17 residues. Per germline, CDR1 MGHDK and CDR2 SYGVNS. J was trimmed by 5 bases and V by 2 bases; bases with no gene match: 13. The CDR3 reads CASSETPHSGSRETQYF. In nucleotides, the CDR3 is TGTGCCAGCAGTGAAACTCCGCACAGCGGGAGTAGGGAGACCCAGTACTTC.

At least ten counts were recorded for this clonotype. V and J are TRBV11-2 and TRBJ1-5, with D unclear. Germline V gene sequence: CDR1 SGHAT, CDR2 FQNNGV. CDR3 size: 14 residues. The V gene lost 1 base and the J gene lost 3 bases, with 7 bases spanning the gap. The CDR3 is CASSLGLDNQPQHF. As DNA, the CDR3 is TGTGCCAGCAGCTTAGGTCTGGACAATCAGCCCCAGCATTTT.

The count of this clonotype is one. CDR3 region: CASSLMGIGVGQGETQYF. CDR3 sequence (DNA): TGTGCCAGCAGTTTAATGGGGATTGGCGTGGGGCAAGGGGAGACCCAGTACTTC. The V call is TRBV27, the J call TRBJ2-5; D possibly corresponds to TRBD1 (5 bases). Germline lookup yields CDR1 MNHEY and CDR2 SMNVEV (reference sequence). There are 18 residues in the CDR3. Between the trimmed V and J ends, which lost 2 bases and 5 bases, there was a span of 24 bases.

This clonotype was observed once. The J gene is TRBJ1-5, the V gene TRBV12-3 or TRBV12-4; the D is unclear. V shed 5 bases and J shed 0 bases, with 8 bases lying between them. The CDR3 sequence is 14 residues long. The chain's CDR3 is CASSAAGSNQPQHF. The CDR3 coding sequence is TGTGCCAGCAGTGCGGCAGGTAGCAATCAGCCCCAGCATTTT.

This CDR3 is CASSPGLAGVHEQFF. CDR3 nucleotide sequence: TGTGCCAGCTCACCGGGACTAGCGGGAGTACATGAGCAGTTCTTC. The chain employs TRBV18 and TRBJ2-1, with 14 bases aligning to TRBD2. The CDR3 is made up of 15 amino acids. V lost 3 bases to trimming and J lost 8 bases; unmatched junction nucleotides: 3. Per germline, CDR1 KGHSH and CDR2 LQKENI.

The chain combines TRBV28 with TRBJ1-2; tentative D call: TRBD1 (6 bases). The CDR3 loop spans 13 amino acids. Trimming took 7 bases from V and 6 from J, leaving 15 bases between them. CDR1 is MDHEN, CDR2 SYDVKM, per germline. CDR3 region: CASTWGGTNGYTF. CDR3 DNA: TGTGCCAGCACCTGGGGGGGGACAAATGGCTACACCTTC.

The rearrangement links TRBV4-1 to TRBJ2-1; 9 bases are a match to TRBD2. The CDR3 loop spans 14 amino acids. V trimming: 1 base; J trimming: 11 bases; junction bases outside the gene matches: 6. Germline V CDR1 and CDR2: MGHRA, YSYEKL. This chain's CDR3 is CASSQVTTSGQQFF. The CDR3 DNA sequence: TGCGCCAGCAGCCAAGTCACGACTAGCGGTCAGCAGTTCTTC.